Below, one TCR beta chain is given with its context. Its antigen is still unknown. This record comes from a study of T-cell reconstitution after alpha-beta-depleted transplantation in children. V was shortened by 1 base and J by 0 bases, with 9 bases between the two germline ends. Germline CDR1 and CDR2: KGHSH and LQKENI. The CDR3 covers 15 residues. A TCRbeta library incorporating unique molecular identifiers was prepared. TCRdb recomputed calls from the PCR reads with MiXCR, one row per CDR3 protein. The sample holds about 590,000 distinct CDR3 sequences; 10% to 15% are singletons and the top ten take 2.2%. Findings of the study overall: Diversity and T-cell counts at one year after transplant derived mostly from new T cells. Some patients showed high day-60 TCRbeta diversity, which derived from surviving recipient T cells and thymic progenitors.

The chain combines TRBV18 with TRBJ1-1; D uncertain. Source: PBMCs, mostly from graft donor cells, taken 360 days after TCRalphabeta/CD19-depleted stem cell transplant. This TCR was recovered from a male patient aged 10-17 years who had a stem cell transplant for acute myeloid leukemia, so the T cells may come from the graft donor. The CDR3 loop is CASSPLPGLNTEAFF. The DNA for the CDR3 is TGTGCCAGCTCACCACTGCCGGGCCTGAACACTGAAGCTTTCTTT. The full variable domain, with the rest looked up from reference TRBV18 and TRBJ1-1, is NAGVMQNPRHLVRRRGQEARLRCSPMKGHSHVYWYRQLPEEGLKFMVYLQKENIIDESGMPKERFSAEFPKEGPSILRIQQVVRGDSAAYFCASSPLPGLNTEAFFGQGTRLTVV.